What follows are 7 T cell receptor beta chains derived from one specimen sequenced in a study of CD8 T cells in ankylosing spondylitis. TCRdb independently ran MiXCR on the 5' RACE reads; one entry per CDR3 protein. The sample carries 250,000 to 350,000 distinct CDR3 sequences, 20% recorded once. The material sequenced was blood, either unsorted or a sorted T cell fraction (not recorded which). All receptors come from a male donor with ankylosing spondylitis or in good health (not recorded which).

The chain recombines TRBV25-1 with TRBJ2-7, with a weak D call TRBD1 (5 bases). V lost 0 bases to trimming and J lost 0 bases, with 9 bases between them. The CDR3 consists of 15 residues. Germline CDR1 and CDR2: MGHDK and SYGVNS. CDR3 DNA: TGTGCCAGCAGTGAATATACAGGTGACTCCTACGAGCAGTACGTC. Translated: CASSEYTGDSYEQYV.

This clonotype has more than one count but fewer than ten. The V gene is TRBV3-1, the J gene TRBJ1-2; no reliable D call. Trimming removed 2 bases from V and 8 bases from J, with 12 bases in between. Germline assignment: CDR1 LGHDT and CDR2 YNNKEL (reference sequence). The CDR3 length is 13 residues. This CDR3 reads CASSQRTDAGYTF. CDR3 DNA: TGTGCCAGCAGCCAACGTACCGACGCGGGCTACACCTTC.

This chain joins TRBV12-3 or TRBV12-4 and TRBJ1-5, with D possibly being TRBD1 (5 bases). CDR3 length: 14 amino acids. V lost 8 bases, J lost 6 bases, and 17 bases lay in between. The CDR3: CASLSTVGGQPQHF. In DNA form, the CDR3 reads TGTGCCAGCTTATCAACAGTGGGGGGTCAGCCCCAGCATTTT.

This clonotype has just a few counts. J is TRBJ2-1 and V is TRBV29-1; D remains ambiguous. The germline CDR1 and CDR2 sequences are SQVTM and ANQGSEA. The V gene lost 3 bases and the J gene lost 4 bases, with 4 bases spanning the gap. The CDR3 runs 11 residues. The CDR3 DNA sequence: TGCAGCGTTGATCTGTACAATGAGCAGTTCTTC. Amino acids: CSVDLYNEQFF.

V and J are TRBV3-1 and TRBJ2-1; 12 nucleotides agree with TRBD2. The germline gives CDR1 LGHDT, CDR2 YNNKEL (reference sequence). The CDR3 spans 17 residues. V shed 1 base and J 4 bases; nucleotides not matched to a gene: 5. CDR3 bases: TGTGCCAGCAGCCAAGGGACTAGCGGGGTTCTATACAATGAGCAGTTCTTC. This gives the protein CASSQGTSGVLYNEQFF.

There are a few counts of this clonotype. The chain recombines TRBV9 with TRBJ2-2; D unresolved. The CDR3 runs to 13 residues. From germline, CDR1 is SGDLS and CDR2 YYNGEE. V was clipped by 5 bases and J by 4 bases, with 9 bases between them. Written as DNA, the CDR3 is TGTGCCAGCAGGCAAACCCTCACCGGGGAGCTGTTTTTT. Amino acid sequence: CASRQTLTGELFF.

Many counts were recorded for this clonotype. This rearrangement joins TRBV10-3 to TRBJ1-5; 7 bases line up with TRBD1. J lost 4 bases, V lost 10 bases, and 10 bases had no gene match. Germline CDR1 is ENHRY and CDR2 is SYGVKD. The CDR3 is 14 residues long. CDR3: CATRPGTVNQPQHF. CDR3 sequence (DNA): TGTGCCACCAGACCAGGGACAGTAAATCAGCCCCAGCATTTT.